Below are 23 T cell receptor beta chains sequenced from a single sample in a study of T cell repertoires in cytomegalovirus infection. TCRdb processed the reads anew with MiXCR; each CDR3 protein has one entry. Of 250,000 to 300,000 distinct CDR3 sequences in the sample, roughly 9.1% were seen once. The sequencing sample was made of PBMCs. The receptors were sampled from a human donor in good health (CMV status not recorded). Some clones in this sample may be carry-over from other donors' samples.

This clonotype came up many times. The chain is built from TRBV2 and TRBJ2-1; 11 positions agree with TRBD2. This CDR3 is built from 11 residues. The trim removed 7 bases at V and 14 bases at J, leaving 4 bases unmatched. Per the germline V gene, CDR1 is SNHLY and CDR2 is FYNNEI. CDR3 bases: TGTGCCAGCACACTAGCGGGAGCAAAGTTCTTC. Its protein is CASTLAGAKFF.

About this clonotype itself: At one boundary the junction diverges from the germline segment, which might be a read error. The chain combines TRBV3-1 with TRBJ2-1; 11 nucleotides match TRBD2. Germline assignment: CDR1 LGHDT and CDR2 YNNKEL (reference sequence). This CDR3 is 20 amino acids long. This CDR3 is CASSPPPILAGGPSYNEQLF. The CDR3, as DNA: TGTGCCAGCAGCCCGCCGCCCATTCTAGCGGGAGGACCATCCTACAATGAGCAGCTCTTC.

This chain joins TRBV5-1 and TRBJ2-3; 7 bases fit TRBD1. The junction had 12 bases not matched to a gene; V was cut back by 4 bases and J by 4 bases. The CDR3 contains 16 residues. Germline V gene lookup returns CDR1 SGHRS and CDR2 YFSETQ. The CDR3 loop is CASSTQPGQSADTQYF. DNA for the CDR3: TGCGCCAGCAGCACACAGCCGGGACAGAGTGCAGATACGCAGTATTTT.

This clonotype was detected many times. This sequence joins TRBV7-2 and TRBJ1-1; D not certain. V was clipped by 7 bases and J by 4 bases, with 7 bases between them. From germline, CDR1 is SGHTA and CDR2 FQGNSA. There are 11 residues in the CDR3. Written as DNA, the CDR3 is TGTGCCAGCAAGGGAGCCACTGAAGCTTTCTTT. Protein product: CASKGATEAFF.

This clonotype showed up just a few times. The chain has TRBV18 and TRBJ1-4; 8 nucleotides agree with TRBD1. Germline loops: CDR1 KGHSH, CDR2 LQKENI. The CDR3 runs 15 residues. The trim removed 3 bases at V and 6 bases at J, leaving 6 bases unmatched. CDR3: CASSPYRGSDEKLFF. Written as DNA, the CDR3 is TGTGCCAGCTCACCGTACAGGGGGAGCGATGAAAAACTGTTTTTT.

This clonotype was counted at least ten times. The CDR3 loop reads CASSSDWGYEQYF. As DNA, the CDR3 is TGTGCCAGCAGCTCCGACTGGGGCTACGAGCAGTACTTC. The rearrangement uses TRBV7-2 and TRBJ2-7, with D unresolved. With 4 bases removed from V and 3 bases from J, the gap between germline ends came to 10 bases. The germline CDR1 and CDR2 sequences are SGHTA and FQGNSA. The CDR3 is 13 amino acids.

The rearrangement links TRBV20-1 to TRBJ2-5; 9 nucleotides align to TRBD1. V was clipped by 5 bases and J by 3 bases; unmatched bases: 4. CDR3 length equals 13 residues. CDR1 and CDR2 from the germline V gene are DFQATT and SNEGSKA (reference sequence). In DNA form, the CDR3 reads TGCAGTGCTCCGAGGACAGGGGAAGAGACCCAGTACTTC. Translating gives CSAPRTGEETQYF.

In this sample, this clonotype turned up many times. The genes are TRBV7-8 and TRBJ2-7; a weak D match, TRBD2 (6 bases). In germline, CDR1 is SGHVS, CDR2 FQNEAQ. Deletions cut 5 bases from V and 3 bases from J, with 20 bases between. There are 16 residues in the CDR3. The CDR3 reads CASSDKLMVAVYEQYF. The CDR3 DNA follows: TGTGCCAGCAGCGATAAACTAATGGTAGCGGTCTACGAGCAGTACTTC.

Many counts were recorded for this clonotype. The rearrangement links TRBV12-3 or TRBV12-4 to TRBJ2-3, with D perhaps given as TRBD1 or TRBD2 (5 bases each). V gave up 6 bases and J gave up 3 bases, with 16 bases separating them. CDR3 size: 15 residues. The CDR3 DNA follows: TGTGCCAGCAGCCGGGACGGATTTGGAACAGATACGCAGTATTTT. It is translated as CASSRDGFGTDTQYF.

The CDR3: CASSPLEGNQPQHF. The CDR3 DNA sequence: TGTGCCAGCAGCCCCCTGGAGGGGAACCAGCCCCAGCATTTT. This rearrangement joins TRBV11-2 to TRBJ1-5; possibly TRBD1 for D (5 bases). Germline loops: CDR1 SGHAT, CDR2 FQNNGV. The CDR3 length is 14 residues. Trimming stripped 5 bases from V and 7 bases from J, with 15 bases between.

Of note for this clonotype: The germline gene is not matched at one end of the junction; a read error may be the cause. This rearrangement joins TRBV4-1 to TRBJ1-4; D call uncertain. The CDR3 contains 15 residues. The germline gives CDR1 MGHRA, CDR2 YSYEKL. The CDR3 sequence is CASSQEVRINEKLFF. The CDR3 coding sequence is TGTGCCAGCAGCCAAGAAGTCAGGATAAATGAAAAACTGTTTTTT.

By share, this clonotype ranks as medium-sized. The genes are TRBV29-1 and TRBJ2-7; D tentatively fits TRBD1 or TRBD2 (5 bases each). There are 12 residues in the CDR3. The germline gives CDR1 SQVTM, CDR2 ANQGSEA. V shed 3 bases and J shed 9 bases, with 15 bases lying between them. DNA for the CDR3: TGCAGCGTTGAGGGGACCGCCCCAGGGCAGTACTTC. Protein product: CSVEGTAPGQYF.

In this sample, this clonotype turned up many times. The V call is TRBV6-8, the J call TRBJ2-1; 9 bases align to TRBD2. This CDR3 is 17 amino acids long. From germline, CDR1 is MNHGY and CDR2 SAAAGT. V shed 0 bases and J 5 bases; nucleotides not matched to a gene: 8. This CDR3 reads CASSYSMVAGAHNEQFF. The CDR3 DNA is TGTGCCAGCAGTTACTCGATGGTAGCGGGAGCCCACAATGAGCAGTTCTTC.

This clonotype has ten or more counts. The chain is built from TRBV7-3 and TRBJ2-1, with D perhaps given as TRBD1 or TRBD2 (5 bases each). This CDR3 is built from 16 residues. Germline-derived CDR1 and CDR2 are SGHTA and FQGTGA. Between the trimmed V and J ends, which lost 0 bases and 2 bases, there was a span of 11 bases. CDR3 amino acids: CASSLTGDLTYNEQFF. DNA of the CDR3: TGTGCCAGCAGCTTAACAGGGGACCTTACCTACAATGAGCAGTTCTTC.

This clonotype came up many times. Here the CDR3 reads CASSYSQGVGTEAFF. DNA for the CDR3: TGTGCCAGCAGTTACTCTCAGGGAGTGGGCACTGAAGCTTTCTTT. The rearrangement links TRBV6-5 to TRBJ1-1; D might be TRBD1 (5 bases). Germline lookup yields CDR1 MNHEY and CDR2 SVGAGI. This CDR3 spans 15 amino acids. V lost 0 bases, J lost 4 bases, and 12 bases lay in between.

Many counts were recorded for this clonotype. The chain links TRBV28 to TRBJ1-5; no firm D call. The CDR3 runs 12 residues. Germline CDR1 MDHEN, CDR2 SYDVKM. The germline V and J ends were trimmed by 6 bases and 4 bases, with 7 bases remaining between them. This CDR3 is CASRFQNQPQHF. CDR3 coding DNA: TGTGCCAGCAGGTTCCAAAATCAGCCCCAGCATTTT.

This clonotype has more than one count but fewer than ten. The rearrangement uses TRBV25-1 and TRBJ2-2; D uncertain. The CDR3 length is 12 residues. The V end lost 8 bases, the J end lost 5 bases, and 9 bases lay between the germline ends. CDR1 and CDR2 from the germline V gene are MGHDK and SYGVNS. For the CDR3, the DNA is TGTGCCAGCGGAGCTGGGACCGGGGAGCTGTTTTTT. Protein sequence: CASGAGTGELFF.

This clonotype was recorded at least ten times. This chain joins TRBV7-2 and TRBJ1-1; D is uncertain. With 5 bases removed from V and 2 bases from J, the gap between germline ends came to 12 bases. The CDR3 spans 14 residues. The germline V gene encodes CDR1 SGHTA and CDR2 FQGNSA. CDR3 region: CASSQRGLNTEAFF. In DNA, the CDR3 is TGTGCCAGCAGCCAACGGGGTCTCAACACTGAAGCTTTCTTT.

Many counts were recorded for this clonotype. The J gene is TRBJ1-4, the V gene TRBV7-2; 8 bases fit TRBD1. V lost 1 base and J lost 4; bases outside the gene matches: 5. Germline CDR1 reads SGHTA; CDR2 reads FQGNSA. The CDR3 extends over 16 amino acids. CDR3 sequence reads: CASSLDGTGRNEKLFF. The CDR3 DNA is TGTGCCAGCAGCTTAGACGGGACAGGACGTAATGAAAAACTGTTTTTT.

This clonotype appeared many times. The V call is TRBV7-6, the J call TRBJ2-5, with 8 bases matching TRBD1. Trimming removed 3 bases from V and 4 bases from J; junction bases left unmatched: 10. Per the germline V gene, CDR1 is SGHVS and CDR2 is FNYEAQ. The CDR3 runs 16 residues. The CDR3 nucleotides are TGTGCCAGCAGCTTGAGATCAGGGGGCTTGGGAGAGACCCAGTACTTC. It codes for CASSLRSGGLGETQYF.

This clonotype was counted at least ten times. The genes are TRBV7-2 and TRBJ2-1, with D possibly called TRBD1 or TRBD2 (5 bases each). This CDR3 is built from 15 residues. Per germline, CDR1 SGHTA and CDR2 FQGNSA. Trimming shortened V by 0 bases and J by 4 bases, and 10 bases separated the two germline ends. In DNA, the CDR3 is TGTGCCAGCAGCTTAGCCCGGGACGGTTACAATGAGCAGTTCTTC. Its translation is CASSLARDGYNEQFF. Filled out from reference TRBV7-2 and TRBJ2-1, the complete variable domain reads GAGVSQSPSNKVTEKGKDVELRCDPISGHTALYWYRQSLGQGLEFLIYFQGNSAPDKSGLPSDRFSAERTGGSVSTLTIQRTQQEDSAVYLCASSLARDGYNEQFFGPGTRLTVL.

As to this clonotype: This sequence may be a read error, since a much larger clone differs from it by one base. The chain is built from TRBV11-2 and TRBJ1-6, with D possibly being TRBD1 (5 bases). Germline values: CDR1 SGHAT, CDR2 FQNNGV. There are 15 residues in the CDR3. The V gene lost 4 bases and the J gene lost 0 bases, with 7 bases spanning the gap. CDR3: CASSSDSSYNSPLHF. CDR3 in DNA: TGTGCCAGCAGCTCCGACAGCTCCTATAATTCACCCCTCCACTTT.

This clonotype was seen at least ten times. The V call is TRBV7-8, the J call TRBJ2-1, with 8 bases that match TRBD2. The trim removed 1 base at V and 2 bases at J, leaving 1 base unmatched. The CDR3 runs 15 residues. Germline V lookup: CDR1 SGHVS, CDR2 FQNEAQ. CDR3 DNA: TGTGCCAGCAGCTTAGACGGGGGGGCCTACAATGAGCAGTTCTTC. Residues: CASSLDGGAYNEQFF.